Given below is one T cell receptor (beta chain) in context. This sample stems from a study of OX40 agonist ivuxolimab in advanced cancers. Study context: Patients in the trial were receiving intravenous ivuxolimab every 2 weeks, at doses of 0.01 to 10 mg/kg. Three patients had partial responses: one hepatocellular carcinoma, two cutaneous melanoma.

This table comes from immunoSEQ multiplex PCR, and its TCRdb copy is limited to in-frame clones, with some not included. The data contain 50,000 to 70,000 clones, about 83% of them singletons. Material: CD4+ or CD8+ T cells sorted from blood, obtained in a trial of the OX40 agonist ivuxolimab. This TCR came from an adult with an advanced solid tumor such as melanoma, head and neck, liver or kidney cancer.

CDR3 coding DNA: TGTGCCAGCAGCCGCCGGGGAACTAGCGGGGGGGGAGATACGCAGTATTTT. The encoded protein is CASSRRGTSGGGDTQYF. The rearrangement uses TRBV7-2 and TRBJ2-3; 13 bases line up with TRBD2. Germline assignment: CDR1 SGHTA and CDR2 FQGNSA. The CDR3 loop spans 17 amino acids. The J segment lost 5 bases and the V segment lost 5 bases, leaving 10 bases of the junction unmatched.